Below, 21 T cell receptor beta chains from the same sample are listed, as sequenced in a study of early T cells in non-severe SARS-CoV-2 infection. TCRdb redid the calling of the 5' RACE reads with MiXCR, one entry per CDR3 protein. The table lists 70,000 or so distinct CDR3 sequences, roughly 4.6% of them singletons. Here the sequenced sample was whole blood, taken at baseline. The origin of the receptors is an adult who was a healthcare worker with PCR-confirmed SARS-CoV-2 infection or an uninfected control (not recorded which). The donor label of this sample is uncertain.

This clonotype has at least ten counts. This chain joins TRBV29-1 and TRBJ1-6, with a possible D match to TRBD1 (5 bases). Per germline, CDR1 SQVTM and CDR2 ANQGSEA. Trimming cost V 6 bases and J 6 bases, with 15 bases left between them. This CDR3 contains 14 residues. CDR3 residues: CSVTLGTTNSPLHF. The CDR3 coding sequence is TGCAGCGTGACCCTAGGGACTACTAATTCACCCCTCCACTTT.

The V gene is TRBV12-5, the J gene TRBJ1-2; TRBD1 aligns across 7 bases. This CDR3 has 13 amino acids. CDR1 and CDR2 (germline): LGHNT, FRNRAP. Unmatched junction bases numbered 9, after V lost 7 bases and J lost 7 bases. In DNA form, the CDR3 reads TGTGCTAGTGCCTACTCCGAGGGGGCTGGCTACACCTTC. Its translation is CASAYSEGAGYTF.

At least ten counts were recorded for this clonotype. The junction departs from the called germline gene at one end, perhaps through a read error. The rearrangement links TRBV30 to TRBJ1-3; D gene ambiguous. In germline, CDR1 is GTSNPN, CDR2 SVGIG (reference sequence). The CDR3 consists of 14 residues. In DNA form, the CDR3 reads TGTGCCTGGAGCGAAGCGGCCCGTTCCCATGGCGGGGATTTT. Translating gives CAWSEAARSHGGDF.

V usage is TRBV11-2 and J usage is TRBJ2-3; weak D call: TRBD1 (6 bases). CDR3 length: 15 amino acids. Germline CDR1 is SGHAT and CDR2 is FQNNGV. V was cut by 7 bases and J by 1 base, with 15 bases left in between. The CDR3 is CASTLDRFGTDTQYF. The DNA of the CDR3 is TGTGCCAGCACCCTTGACAGGTTTGGCACAGATACGCAGTATTTT.

This clonotype was observed a handful of times. The CDR3 protein is CASSFIPGNEKLFF. Written as DNA, the CDR3 is TGTGCCAGCAGTTTTATCCCTGGGAATGAAAAACTGTTTTTT. The chain couples TRBV12-3 or TRBV12-4 to TRBJ1-4; D not resolved. V lost 3 bases and J 5 bases, leaving 10 bases between the germline ends. This CDR3 spans 14 amino acids.

The V call is TRBV12-3 or TRBV12-4, the J call TRBJ1-1; unclear D gene. This CDR3 is 13 amino acids long. V was cut by 2 bases and J by 3 bases, with 7 bases left in between. The CDR3 loop is CASSLFLHTEAFF. The DNA of the CDR3 is TGTGCCAGCAGTTTATTCCTACACACTGAAGCTTTCTTT.

This clonotype was observed a few times. The V and J genes are TRBV7-2 and TRBJ2-4; D is unclear. V dropped 2 bases and J dropped 9 bases, with 14 bases sitting between them. CDR3 size: 14 residues. From germline, CDR1 is SGHTA and CDR2 FQGNSA. CDR3 nucleotide sequence: TGTGCCAGCAGCTTATTTTCCGATCCGTCCATTCAGTACTTC. As protein: CASSLFSDPSIQYF.

This clonotype was seen repeatedly, ten times or more. This chain uses TRBV7-6 with TRBJ2-3; TRBD2 matches 9 bases. This CDR3 is 16 amino acids long. Germline V gene lookup returns CDR1 SGHVS and CDR2 FNYEAQ. Trimming cost V 5 bases and J 2 bases; bases outside gene matches: 8. CDR3 sequence reads: CASSPRLAENTDTQYF. The CDR3 nucleotides are TGTGCCAGCAGCCCGAGACTAGCGGAGAACACAGATACGCAGTATTTT.

In its sample, this clonotype was seen a few times. The V and J genes are TRBV10-2 and TRBJ2-5, with 10 bases fitting TRBD1. CDR1 is WSHSY and CDR2 is SAAADI in the germline V gene. This CDR3 has 14 residues. J lost 3 bases, V lost 5 bases, and 3 bases had no gene match. The CDR3 protein is CASSSGTGEETQYF. In DNA form, the CDR3 reads TGCGCCAGCAGTTCCGGGACAGGGGAAGAGACCCAGTACTTC.

Ten or more counts support this clonotype. The rearrangement uses TRBV2 and TRBJ2-3; D could derive from TRBD1 or TRBD2 (5 bases each). Germline CDR1 SNHLY, CDR2 FYNNEI. The CDR3 is 15 residues long. The V end lost 5 bases, the J end lost 3 bases, and 15 bases lay between the germline ends. CDR3 DNA: TGTGCCAGCAGTCGGGACGCCCGGTGGACAGATACGCAGTATTTT. Amino acid sequence: CASSRDARWTDTQYF.

This clonotype was seen repeatedly, ten times or more. The chain uses TRBV13 and TRBJ2-7; D is perhaps TRBD1 or TRBD2 (5 bases each). Germline loops: CDR1 PRHDT, CDR2 FYEKMQ (reference sequence). With 1 base removed from V and 7 bases from J, the gap between germline ends came to 11 bases. CDR3 length equals 13 residues. The chain's CDR3 is CASSLDGTREQYF. In nucleotides, the CDR3 is TGTGCCAGCAGCTTAGACGGGACGAGGGAGCAGTACTTC.

In its sample, this clonotype was seen many times. The rearrangement uses TRBV7-9 and TRBJ2-5; D might be TRBD1 (5 bases). CDR1 is SEHNR and CDR2 is FQNEAQ in the germline V gene (reference sequence). The CDR3 sequence is 15 residues long. Deletions cut 1 base from V and 2 bases from J, with 11 bases between. The CDR3 protein is CASSLEPRTQETQYF. In DNA, the CDR3 is TGTGCCAGCAGCTTAGAGCCCCGGACACAAGAGACCCAGTACTTC.

This clonotype showed up just a few times. The gene calls are TRBV5-4 and TRBJ2-1, with no clear D. Trimming stripped 6 bases from V and 5 bases from J, with 9 bases between. The CDR3 loop spans 12 amino acids. The germline gives CDR1 SGHNT, CDR2 YYREEE (reference sequence). The CDR3 reads CASNRPDNEQFF. The CDR3 region has the DNA TGTGCCAGCAATCGGCCCGACAATGAGCAGTTCTTC.

This sequence joins TRBV7-3 and TRBJ1-6; D is uncertain. CDR1 SGHTA and CDR2 FQGTGA come from the germline V gene. The V gene lost 3 bases and the J gene lost 7 bases, with 4 bases spanning the gap. This CDR3 has 12 residues. As DNA, the CDR3 is TGTGCCAGCAGCTTTCGAAATTCACCCCTCCACTTT. Translated: CASSFRNSPLHF.

The chain combines TRBV3-1 with TRBJ2-7, with D uncertain. In germline, CDR1 is LGHDT, CDR2 YNNKEL (reference sequence). The ends were cut back, 0 bases at V and 6 bases at J, with 12 bases in the middle. CDR3 size: 14 residues. CDR3 bases: TGTGCCAGCAGCCAAGATTTGACCGCTCGCGAGCAGTACTTC. Protein sequence: CASSQDLTAREQYF.

This chain links TRBV29-1 with TRBJ1-2, with D unclear. Trimming took off 3 bases at V and 1 base at J, with 15 bases between the two ends. The CDR3 has 15 amino acids. The germline CDR1 and CDR2 sequences are SQVTM and ANQGSEA. In nucleotides, the CDR3 is TGCAGCGTTGACCTCGTCCGCACCTTTAACTATGGCTACACCTTC. Protein sequence: CSVDLVRTFNYGYTF.

This clonotype was detected ten times or more. V is TRBV7-6 and J is TRBJ1-5, with D possibly matching TRBD1 (6 bases). CDR1 is SGHVS and CDR2 is FNYEAQ in the germline V gene. This CDR3 is built from 17 residues. V lost 0 bases and J 3 bases, leaving 15 bases between the germline ends. The CDR3 nucleotides read TGTGCCAGCAGCTTAGCAGGGGGGGCTTTATTCAATCAGCCCCAGCATTTT. It encodes CASSLAGGALFNQPQHF. The entire variable domain, with the rest obtained from reference TRBV7-6 and TRBJ1-5, is as follows: GAGVSQSPRYKVTKRGQDVALRCDPISGHVSLYWYRQALGQGPEFLTYFNYEAQQDKSGLPNDRFSAERPEGSISTLTIQRTEQRDSAMYRCASSLAGGALFNQPQHFGDGTRLSIL.

The gene calls are TRBV28 and TRBJ2-1; D not certain. The germline V and J ends were trimmed by 7 bases and 2 bases, with 9 bases remaining between them. The CDR3 spans 13 residues. Germline-derived CDR1 and CDR2 are MDHEN and SYDVKM. CDR3 bases: TGTGCCAGCATTACCCGACCCTACAATGAGCAGTTCTTC. It yields the protein CASITRPYNEQFF.

This clonotype was observed a handful of times. A read error may account for a junction end that differs from germline. The chain employs TRBV20-1 and TRBJ1-1, with 9 bases matching TRBD1. Germline CDR1 and CDR2: DFQATT and SNEGSKA (reference sequence). This CDR3 is built from 15 residues. The CDR3 bases are TGCGGTGCACAGAGACAGGGGGGTTTGAACACTGAAGCTTTCTTT. It yields the protein CGAQRQGGLNTEAFF.

The chain combines TRBV9 with TRBJ1-1; no clear D. The CDR3 totals 15 residues. The V end lost 3 bases, the J end lost 1 base, and 13 bases lay between the germline ends. CDR1 is SGDLS and CDR2 is YYNGEE in the germline V gene. CDR3 region: CASSGWSTGNTEAFF. CDR3 bases: TGTGCCAGCAGCGGATGGTCCACGGGGAACACTGAAGCTTTCTTT.

This clonotype was observed many times. This chain links TRBV5-4 with TRBJ1-6; D uncertain. Germline CDR1 reads SGHNT; CDR2 reads YYREEE (reference sequence). The CDR3 has 15 amino acids. The V gene lost 2 bases and the J gene lost 0 bases, with 6 bases spanning the gap. CDR3 nucleotide sequence: TGTGCCAGCAGCTTCGGGAGCTCCTATAATTCACCCCTCCACTTT. Translation: CASSFGSSYNSPLHF. The whole variable domain, remainder taken from reference TRBV5-4 and TRBJ1-6, is ETGVTQSPTHLIKTRGQQVTLRCSSQSGHNTVSWYQQALGQGPQFIFQYYREEENGRGNFPPRFSGLQFPNYSSELNVNALELDDSALYLCASSFGSSYNSPLHFGNGTRLTVT.